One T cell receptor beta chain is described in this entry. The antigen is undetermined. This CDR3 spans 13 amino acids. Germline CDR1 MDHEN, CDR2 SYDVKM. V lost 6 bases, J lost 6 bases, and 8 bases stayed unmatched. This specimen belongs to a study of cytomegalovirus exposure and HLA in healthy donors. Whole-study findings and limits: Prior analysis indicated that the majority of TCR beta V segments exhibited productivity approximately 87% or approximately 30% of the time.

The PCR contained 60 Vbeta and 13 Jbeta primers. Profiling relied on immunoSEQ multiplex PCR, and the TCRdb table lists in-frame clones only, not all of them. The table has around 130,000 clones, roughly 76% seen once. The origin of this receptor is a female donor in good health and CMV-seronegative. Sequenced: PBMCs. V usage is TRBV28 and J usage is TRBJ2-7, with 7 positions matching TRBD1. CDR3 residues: CASRPPGQAEQYF. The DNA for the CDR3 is TGTGCCAGCAGACCTCCCGGACAGGCCGAGCAGTACTTC.